Shown below are 29 T cell receptor beta chains from a single sample sequenced in a study of OX40 agonist ivuxolimab in advanced cancers. Assay: immunoSEQ multiplex PCR; the TCRdb copy retains only in-frame clones and omits some. The sample records tens of thousands of clones, about 89% being singletons. The source was CD4+ or CD8+ T cells sorted from blood, collected in a trial of the OX40 agonist ivuxolimab. These receptors came from an adult with an advanced solid tumor such as melanoma, head and neck, liver or kidney cancer.

This clone was observed a handful of times. This chain connects TRBV5-1 to TRBJ1-4; TRBD1 agrees at 11 bases. Germline V gives CDR1 SGHRS, CDR2 YFSETQ. The CDR3 contains 14 residues. J gave up 8 bases and V 3 bases, and 3 bases lay outside the gene matches. DNA for the CDR3: TGCGCCAGCAGCTCGGGACAGGGGGGCGAAAAACTGTTTTTT. Translation gives CASSSGQGGEKLFF.

CDR3 DNA sequence: TGTGCCAGTCAATACGACGCAACTAATGAAAAACTGTTTTTT. As protein: CASQYDATNEKLFF. The rearrangement joins TRBV19 to TRBJ1-4; D gene unclear. The CDR3 covers 14 residues. Germline values: CDR1 LNHDA, CDR2 SQIVND (reference sequence). Trimming cost V 8 bases and J 0 bases, with 10 bases left between them.

The genes are TRBV6-5 and TRBJ2-7; 11 nucleotides match TRBD2. The length of the CDR3 is 15 residues. Germline-derived CDR1 and CDR2 are MNHEY and SVGAGI. V gave up 4 bases and J gave up 2 bases; unmatched junction bases: 4. The CDR3 DNA reads TGTGCCAGCAGTTGGGTAGCGGGAGGGCCCTACGAGCAGTACTTC. Its protein is CASSWVAGGPYEQYF.

DNA for the CDR3: TGTGCTAGCGGAGGGGAGAGGGGGGCCAACGTCCTGACTTTC. Translated, it gives CASGGERGANVLTF. The genes are TRBV7-7 and TRBJ2-6; possibly TRBD2 for D (6 bases). This CDR3 spans 14 amino acids. CDR1 is SSHAT and CDR2 is FNYEAQ in the germline V gene (reference sequence).

The chain recombines TRBV19 with TRBJ1-1; maybe TRBD1 (6 bases). This CDR3 comprises 15 residues. CDR1 is LNHDA, CDR2 SQIVND, per germline (reference sequence). The V end was cut by 7 bases, the J end by 0 bases, with 15 bases between. The CDR3 sequence: CASTRGGGLNTEAFF. The CDR3, as DNA: TGTGCCAGTACCCGAGGGGGGGGGTTGAACACTGAAGCTTTCTTT. The whole variable domain, filled in from reference TRBV19 and TRBJ1-1, reads DGGITQSPKYLFRKEGQNVTLSCEQNLNHDAMYWYRQDPGQGLRLIYYSQIVNDFQKGDIAEGYSVSREKKESFPLTVTSAQKNPTAFYLCASTRGGGLNTEAFFGQGTRLTVV.

This clone was recorded once. J is TRBJ1-4 and V is TRBV2; D uncertain. Trimming took 3 bases from V and 5 from J, leaving 7 bases between them. The V gene's germline CDR1 is SNHLY and CDR2 FYNNEI. CDR3 size: 13 residues. CDR3 sequence (DNA): TGTGCCAGCAGTGAGCGAAGGAATGAAAAACTGTTTTTT. Residues: CASSERRNEKLFF.

This clone was seen more than once but under ten times. The V and J genes are TRBV4-1 and TRBJ2-1; D is perhaps TRBD1 (6 bases). Germline V gives CDR1 MGHRA, CDR2 YSYEKL. The CDR3 has 15 residues. The ends were cut back, 1 base at V and 8 bases at J, with 15 bases in the middle. The CDR3 DNA sequence: TGCGCCAGCAGCCAAGCAATGGGGGCCGTGGATGAGCAGTTCTTC. It encodes CASSQAMGAVDEQFF.

The V gene is TRBV29-1, the J gene TRBJ2-3, with D unclear. V gave up 7 bases and J gave up 1 base, with 12 bases separating them. This CDR3 has 13 residues. Germline assignment: CDR1 SQVTM and CDR2 ANQGSEA. The CDR3 nucleotides read TGCAGCGGAGAAGGCGTTGGCACAGATACGCAGTATTTT. Encoded protein: CSGEGVGTDTQYF.

V is TRBV28 and J is TRBJ2-7; no firm D call. The CDR3 runs 15 residues. Germline V gene sequence: CDR1 MDHEN, CDR2 SYDVKM. The V end lost 6 bases, the J end lost 2 bases, and 17 bases lay between the germline ends. The CDR3 sequence: CASSSAHTSTYEQYF. The CDR3 DNA sequence: TGTGCCAGCAGCTCGGCCCATACTTCAACCTACGAGCAGTACTTC.

The CDR3 sequence: CASSSLIRSNTDTQYF. Here the CDR3 DNA reads TGTGCCAGCAGTTCACTGATTAGGAGCAACACAGATACGCAGTATTTT. The rearrangement joins TRBV28 to TRBJ2-3; D unclear. The germline V and J ends were trimmed by 4 bases and 2 bases, with 16 bases remaining between them. CDR1 and CDR2 from the germline V gene are MDHEN and SYDVKM. The CDR3 length is 16 residues.

In DNA, the CDR3 is TGTGCCAGCAGCACCCGACAGGGAGGGAACTATGGCTACACCTTC. Residues: CASSTRQGGNYGYTF. The gene calls are TRBV9 and TRBJ1-2; 7 bases line up with TRBD1. V was clipped by 4 bases and J by 2 bases; unmatched bases: 8. Per the germline V gene, CDR1 is SGDLS and CDR2 is YYNGEE. The CDR3 runs to 15 residues.

The V call is TRBV19, the J call TRBJ1-5; 7 bases align to TRBD1. The ends lost 5 bases at V and 4 bases at J; junction bases unmatched: 8. The CDR3 sequence is 15 residues long. Germline V gene sequence: CDR1 LNHDA, CDR2 SQIVND (reference sequence). CDR3 sequence reads: CASSYAGQLNQPQHF. CDR3 DNA: TGTGCCAGTAGTTATGCGGGACAGCTAAATCAGCCCCAGCATTTT.

This clone was found once. The chain employs TRBV27 and TRBJ1-2, with D unresolved. V shed 6 bases and J shed 0 bases, with 20 bases lying between them. CDR3 length equals 17 residues. Per the germline V gene, CDR1 is MNHEY and CDR2 is SMNVEV (reference sequence). The CDR3 loop reads CASSSSRALIPNYGYTF. The CDR3 nucleotides are TGTGCCAGCAGCTCTTCCCGGGCCCTCATCCCTAACTATGGCTACACCTTC.

The V call is TRBV30, the J call TRBJ1-3; D gene ambiguous. V lost 6 bases to trimming and J lost 0 bases, with 12 bases between them. The germline CDR1 and CDR2 sequences are GTSNPN and SVGIG (reference sequence). The CDR3 extends over 14 amino acids. CDR3 DNA sequence: TGTGCCTGTAGTTCAGCGTTCTCTGGAAACACCATATATTTT. This sequence encodes CACSSAFSGNTIYF.

In nucleotides, the CDR3 is TGCGCCAGCAGACTAGGACTAGCGGGGAACAATGAGCAGTTCTTC. Residues: CASRLGLAGNNEQFF. The chain couples TRBV4-1 to TRBJ2-1; 12 bases match TRBD2. J was trimmed by 5 bases and V by 6 bases; bases with no gene match: 5. This CDR3 contains 15 residues. CDR1 and CDR2 (germline): MGHRA, YSYEKL.

The chain combines TRBV7-9 with TRBJ2-1; TRBD2 aligns across 8 bases. The CDR3 has 15 residues. The germline CDR1 and CDR2 sequences are SEHNR and FQNEAQ (reference sequence). The V segment lost 4 bases and the J segment 9 bases; nucleotides outside the gene matches: 11. In DNA form, the CDR3 reads TGTGCCAGCAGCTCAAGGACTAGCAACCCCCGTGAGCAGTTCTTC. As protein: CASSSRTSNPREQFF.

This clone was counted only a few times. The CDR3 sequence is CASSVQSGDNWGYEQYF. Here the CDR3 DNA reads TGTGCCAGCAGTGTCCAGTCAGGGGATAACTGGGGCTACGAGCAGTACTTC. V and J are TRBV6-1 and TRBJ2-7, with D possibly TRBD1 on 6 matching bases. The germline V gene has CDR1 MNHNS and CDR2 SASEGT. V was clipped by 4 bases and J by 3 bases, with 22 bases between them. This CDR3 is 17 amino acids long.

This clone was detected only once. The chain joins TRBV11-2 to TRBJ2-7; TRBD2 is a possible D gene (7 bases). Trimming pared 5 bases from V and 3 bases from J, leaving 23 bases between. This CDR3 region has 17 residues. The V gene's germline CDR1 is SGHAT and CDR2 FQNNGV. The CDR3 region is CASSTIIQGRGGYEQYF. CDR3 sequence (DNA): TGTGCCAGCAGCACCATTATACAGGGAAGGGGGGGCTACGAGCAGTACTTC.

The chain recombines TRBV29-1 with TRBJ1-5; D is unresolved. This CDR3 has 13 residues. CDR1 SQVTM and CDR2 ANQGSEA come from the germline V gene. The V end lost 7 bases, the J end lost 3 bases, and 13 bases lay between the germline ends. CDR3 nucleotides: TGCAGCGCCCTAGGAGGCAACAATCAGCCCCAGCATTTT. It translates to CSALGGNNQPQHF.

This clone showed up just a few times. The chain uses TRBV27 and TRBJ2-3, with 8 bases that match TRBD2. Trimming cost V 5 bases and J 2 bases; bases outside gene matches: 9. Looked up from germline, CDR1 is MNHEY and CDR2 is SMNVEV (reference sequence). The CDR3 loop spans 16 amino acids. The CDR3 sequence is CASSPWSGRDTDTQYF. In DNA, the CDR3 is TGTGCCAGCAGTCCCTGGAGCGGGAGAGACACAGATACGCAGTATTTT.

The rearrangement joins TRBV11-3 to TRBJ2-7; D not certain. The V end lost 1 base, the J end lost 7 bases, and 5 bases lay between the germline ends. Germline V gene sequence: CDR1 SGHNT, CDR2 YENEEA. The CDR3 has 11 residues. The CDR3: CASSLGREQYF. CDR3 sequence (DNA): TGTGCCAGCAGCTTAGGGCGAGAGCAGTACTTC.

The V and J genes are TRBV29-1 and TRBJ2-1; 10 nucleotides match TRBD2. Losses at the gene ends were 4 bases for V and 0 bases for J; bases not matched to a gene: 12. Germline lookup yields CDR1 SQVTM and CDR2 ANQGSEA. The CDR3 spans 18 residues. In DNA form, the CDR3 reads TGCAGCGTTGGGGCTAGCGGGAGTGTGAAGAGCTCCTACAATGAGCAGTTCTTC. Its translation: CSVGASGSVKSSYNEQFF.

The genes are TRBV18 and TRBJ1-1, with 7 bases lining up with TRBD1. Germline loops: CDR1 KGHSH, CDR2 LQKENI. This CDR3 region has 15 residues. V was clipped by 6 bases and J by 4 bases; unmatched bases: 11. This CDR3 reads CASSQSRDSLTEAFF. CDR3 in DNA: TGTGCCAGCTCCCAATCCAGGGACAGTCTCACTGAAGCTTTCTTT.

This chain uses TRBV18 with TRBJ2-1; D tentatively reads TRBD1 or TRBD2 (6 bases each). Trimming took off 2 bases at V and 10 bases at J, with 15 bases between the two ends. Germline V gene lookup returns CDR1 KGHSH and CDR2 LQKENI. CDR3 length: 14 residues. The CDR3 nucleotides are TGTGCCAGCTCACCAACGGGGGCGGATTCCGAGCAGTTCTTC. Amino acids: CASSPTGADSEQFF.

In this sample, this clone turned up a few times. The V gene is TRBV6-5, the J gene TRBJ1-5; 8 bases are a match to TRBD1. CDR1 is MNHEY, CDR2 SVGAGI, per germline. Unmatched junction bases numbered 4, after V lost 5 bases and J lost 4 bases. The CDR3 sequence is 14 residues long. This CDR3 is CASSPTGENQPQHF. The CDR3 nucleotides read TGTGCCAGCAGTCCGACAGGGGAGAATCAGCCCCAGCATTTT.

This rearrangement joins TRBV5-8 to TRBJ1-2; TRBD1 matches 9 bases. This CDR3 region has 16 residues. Germline CDR1 is SGHTS and CDR2 is YDEGEE. J lost 8 bases, V lost 2 bases, and 13 bases had no gene match. The CDR3 DNA sequence: TGTGCCAGCAGCTTCCTGACCTTGGGACAGGGAATCGGCTACACCTTC. Encoded protein: CASSFLTLGQGIGYTF.

The V call is TRBV18, the J call TRBJ2-5; no firm D call. Germline-derived CDR1 and CDR2 are KGHSH and LQKENI. The CDR3 runs to 13 residues. V was cut by 6 bases and J by 2 bases, with 10 bases left in between. The CDR3 bases are TGTGCCAGCTCTCTGGGTTCTCAAGAGACCCAGTACTTC. Translating it yields CASSLGSQETQYF.

This clone occurred once. The V and J genes are TRBV5-1 and TRBJ2-7; a weak D match, TRBD1 (5 bases). With 4 bases removed from V and 2 bases from J, the gap between germline ends came to 13 bases. Germline CDR1 reads SGHRS; CDR2 reads YFSETQ. The CDR3 loop spans 14 amino acids. CDR3 DNA: TGCGCCAGCAGCCCTGACAGAAACACCTACGAGCAGTACTTC. Translating gives CASSPDRNTYEQYF.

The chain uses TRBV7-2 and TRBJ2-2; D perhaps matches TRBD2 (5 bases). This CDR3 has 13 amino acids. Germline loops: CDR1 SGHTA, CDR2 FQGNSA. The ends were cut back, 5 bases at V and 8 bases at J, with 12 bases in the middle. Here the CDR3 DNA reads TGTGCCAGCAGCCGACCCGGGGAGGGGGAGCTGTTTTTT. It translates to CASSRPGEGELFF.